The 28 T cell receptor beta chains given below trace back to one sample, sequenced in a study of blood T cells in healthy people across ages (dated by TCRdb to the mid-2010s). The protocol used for the library was 5' RACE. Sequencer: Illumina HiSeq 2500. A second PCR of roughly 7 to 11 cycles was performed with a sample-barcoded 5' primer and a J-beta primer mix. Clones were called with MiXCR by TCRdb after fastp trimmed the public reads at Q25, and only in-frame beta chains were retained. Entries that share a CDR3 protein sequence are merged under the most common genes and DNA. The sample includes over a million distinct CDR3 sequences, with 45% observed a single time. The ten largest clonotypes hold approximately 20% of the sample. Sequencing was performed on blood. Receptors were obtained from a woman aged 55-69 years in good health.

The chain employs TRBV27 and TRBJ2-1, with 7 positions matching TRBD2. The DNA matches TRBJ2-7 better at its end, which makes the J call doubtful. Germline V gene data show CDR1 as MNHEY and CDR2 as SMNVEV (reference sequence). The CDR3 is 16 amino acids. In nucleotides, the CDR3 is TGTGCCAGCAGTTTATTGGCTAGCGGATACTACAATGAGCAGTACTTC. Translation: CASSLLASGYYNEQYF.

There are a few counts of this clonotype. The V and J genes are TRBV18 and TRBJ2-5, with 7 bases matching TRBD2. Germline V gives CDR1 KGHSH, CDR2 LQKENI. Trimming removed 1 base from V and 1 base from J; junction bases left unmatched: 9. This CDR3 spans 17 amino acids. This chain's CDR3 is CASSPREGQGAQETQYF. The CDR3 DNA is TGTGCCAGCTCACCACGGGAGGGTCAAGGCGCCCAAGAGACCCAGTACTTC. The full variable domain, rest sourced from reference TRBV18 and TRBJ2-5, is NAGVMQNPRHLVRRRGQEARLRCSPMKGHSHVYWYRQLPEEGLKFMVYLQKENIIDESGMPKERFSAEFPKEGPSILRIQQVVRGDSAAYFCASSPREGQGAQETQYFGPGTRLLVL.

For this clonotype: One end of the junction does not line up with germline, which may come from a read error. The rearrangement joins TRBV29-1 to TRBJ2-7; no firm D call. The CDR3 loop spans 13 amino acids. Germline assignment: CDR1 SQVTM and CDR2 ANQGSEA. The CDR3 here is CSVEGGSGYERYF. In DNA, the CDR3 is TGCAGCGTTGAAGGCGGTTCGGGCTACGAGCGGTACTTC.

The genes are TRBV12-3 or TRBV12-4 and TRBJ2-7; 8 bases match TRBD2. This CDR3 comprises 15 residues. V lost 0 bases, J lost 4 bases, and 5 bases stayed unmatched. The CDR3 is CASSLALAEWYEQYF. The CDR3 nucleotides are TGTGCCAGCAGTTTAGCACTAGCGGAATGGTACGAGCAGTACTTC.

This clonotype was counted many times. The CDR3 DNA reads TGTGCCAGCAGTGAACGTGGCAGGGGCTATGAGCAGTTCTTC. Encoded protein: CASSERGRGYEQFF. This chain links TRBV6-1 with TRBJ2-1; tentatively, D is TRBD1 (6 bases). Trimming took 2 bases from V and 8 from J, leaving 13 bases between them. CDR3 length equals 14 residues. The germline gives CDR1 MNHNS, CDR2 SASEGT.

This clonotype was picked up one time. CDR3 coding DNA: TGTGCCAGCAATGGTCAGGGGACAGAGGCAGATACGCAGTATTTT. It yields the protein CASNGQGTEADTQYF. This chain links TRBV2 with TRBJ2-3; 7 positions agree with TRBD1. This CDR3 has 15 residues. Losses at the gene ends were 7 bases for V and 4 bases for J; bases not matched to a gene: 11. Germline-derived CDR1 and CDR2 are SNHLY and FYNNEI.

The rearrangement uses TRBV7-3 and TRBJ1-1; TRBD1 matches 9 bases. This CDR3 comprises 15 residues. CDR1 is SGHTA and CDR2 is FQGTGA in the germline V gene. J lost 0 bases, V lost 5 bases, and 4 bases had no gene match. The CDR3 spells CASSARTGVNTEAFF. DNA for the CDR3: TGTGCCAGCAGCGCCCGGACAGGGGTGAACACTGAAGCTTTCTTT.

This sequence joins TRBV20-1 and TRBJ2-7, with D perhaps matching TRBD1 or TRBD2 (5 bases each). Germline V CDR1 and CDR2: DFQATT, SNEGSKA (reference sequence). The CDR3 is made up of 14 amino acids. Deletions cut 6 bases from V and 9 bases from J, with 24 bases between. CDR3: CSATRSIRESGQYF. The CDR3 DNA follows: TGCAGTGCCACCAGATCCATCAGGGAGTCAGGGCAGTACTTC.

This chain uses TRBV12-3 or TRBV12-4 with TRBJ1-6; 7 nucleotides align to TRBD1. This CDR3 spans 14 amino acids. Trimming took 6 bases from V and 5 from J; bases not matched to a gene: 4. The CDR3 DNA is TGTGCCAGCAGCCGGGGACAGAATAATTCACCCCTCCACTTT. Translating it yields CASSRGQNNSPLHF.

This clonotype was detected a few times. The chain joins TRBV27 to TRBJ2-6; D is unresolved. The V and J ends lost 11 bases and 0 bases respectively, with 11 bases between them. This CDR3 region has 14 residues. The germline V gene encodes CDR1 MNHEY and CDR2 SMNVEV (reference sequence). The CDR3 loop reads CAVGPYSGANVLTF. The DNA of the CDR3 is TGTGCCGTCGGGCCATACTCTGGGGCCAACGTCCTGACTTTC.

This chain links TRBV28 with TRBJ2-7; 9 nucleotides agree with TRBD2. The CDR3 runs to 14 residues. V was pared by 2 bases and J by 4 bases, with 3 bases of the junction left unmatched. Germline assignment: CDR1 MDHEN and CDR2 SYDVKM. CDR3 sequence: CASSLASGIYEQYF. CDR3 in DNA: TGTGCCAGCAGTTTAGCTAGCGGGATTTACGAGCAGTACTTC.

For this clonotype: Mismatch with germline at one junction end may stem from a read error. The V and J genes are TRBV11-1 and TRBJ2-7; weak D call: TRBD1 (6 bases). CDR1 and CDR2 (germline): SGHAT, FQDESV (reference sequence). The CDR3 spans 19 residues. Written as DNA, the CDR3 is TGTGCCGGCAGTCATCCTCGGCCCCCACAGGGCCCCCGCACCTACGAGCAGTACTTC. This sequence encodes CAGSHPRPPQGPRTYEQYF.

Only a few counts were recorded for this clonotype. The CDR3 DNA reads TGTGCCAGCAGCTGGTCCGGGACAGGGCGTTCCTACGAGCAGTACTTC. Translating it yields CASSWSGTGRSYEQYF. J is TRBJ2-7 and V is TRBV7-9, with 9 bases lining up with TRBD1. CDR1 and CDR2 from the germline V gene are SEHNR and FQNEAQ (reference sequence). The V gene end was trimmed by 4 bases and the J gene end by 1 base; junction bases not matched to a gene: 8. The CDR3 runs to 16 residues.

The chain has TRBV10-1 and TRBJ2-3; D unresolved. The ends were cut back, 1 base at V and 4 bases at J, with 6 bases in the middle. This CDR3 has 13 amino acids. Germline loops: CDR1 WNHNN, CDR2 SYGVQD (reference sequence). This CDR3 is CASSELPADTQYF. The CDR3 DNA reads TGCGCCAGCAGTGAGTTACCCGCAGATACGCAGTATTTT.

This clonotype was observed a few times. The chain has TRBV15 and TRBJ1-2; TRBD1 matches 9 bases. The length of the CDR3 is 15 residues. The V and J ends lost 9 bases and 4 bases, in that order; junction bases with no gene match: 12. Germline assignment: CDR1 LNHNV and CDR2 YYDKDF (reference sequence). CDR3 coding DNA: TGTGCCACAACCTCCACCGGGACAGGGCTCTATGGCTACACCTTC. This translates into CATTSTGTGLYGYTF. Using reference TRBV15 and TRBJ1-2 for the parts outside the CDR3, the full variable domain is DAMVIQNPRYQVTQFGKPVTLSCSQTLNHNVMYWYQQKSSQAPKLLFHYYDKDFNNEADTPDNFQSRRPNTSFCFLDIRSPGLGDTAMYLCATTSTGTGLYGYTFGSGTRLTVV.

In its sample, this clonotype was seen many times. This chain joins TRBV29-1 and TRBJ2-3, with no clear D. The CDR3 covers 13 residues. Per germline, CDR1 SQVTM and CDR2 ANQGSEA. V was trimmed by 5 bases and J by 0 bases, leaving 9 bases between them. The CDR3 DNA follows: TGCAGCGTTAGACCCGCTAGCACAGATACGCAGTATTTT. As protein: CSVRPASTDTQYF.

The gene calls are TRBV21-1 and TRBJ2-4; no check of the table's D call, TRBD1, against the DNA was made. TRBV21-1 is a documented pseudogene. This CDR3 comprises 13 residues. The CDR3 nucleotides are TGTGCCAGCAGCCCCTGGGGACCCACCGGGCAGTACTTC. Translation gives CASSPWGPTGQYF.

This rearrangement joins TRBV12-3 or TRBV12-4 to TRBJ2-5; 7 positions agree with TRBD1. The CDR3 runs to 15 residues. Trimming at V came to 2 bases and at J to 5 bases, leaving 8 bases not matched to a gene. The CDR3 here is CASSLKQGSYETQYF. DNA of the CDR3: TGTGCCAGCAGTTTAAAACAGGGGTCATATGAGACCCAGTACTTC.

CDR3 sequence: CASSRLAGANEQFF. In nucleotides, the CDR3 is TGTGCCAGCAGTCGACTAGCGGGAGCTAATGAGCAGTTCTTC. This sequence joins TRBV27 and TRBJ2-1; TRBD2 matches at 12 bases. Germline CDR1 reads MNHEY; CDR2 reads SMNVEV (reference sequence). The CDR3 extends over 14 amino acids. V dropped 5 bases and J dropped 7; count of bases not matched to a gene: 3.

This clonotype was picked up a small number of times. This chain connects TRBV29-1 to TRBJ2-7; no definite D call. The V end was cut by 7 bases, the J end by 6 bases, with 16 bases between. This CDR3 is 12 amino acids long. The V gene's germline CDR1 is SQVTM and CDR2 ANQGSEA. The CDR3 loop reads CSGAYSPTEQYF. DNA of the CDR3: TGCAGCGGGGCCTACAGCCCTACCGAGCAGTACTTC.

This clonotype was counted between two and nine times. V usage is TRBV29-1 and J usage is TRBJ2-1; 13 positions agree with TRBD2. Germline CDR1 and CDR2: SQVTM and ANQGSEA. The CDR3 contains 13 residues. Losses at the gene ends were 7 bases for V and 10 bases for J; bases not matched to a gene: 7. The CDR3 nucleotides read TGCAGCGCTGGACTAGCGGGAGCGGTCGAGCAGTTCTTC. Its translation: CSAGLAGAVEQFF.

This clonotype was seen only a few times. J is TRBJ1-2 and V is TRBV20-1; the D gene is possibly TRBD1 (5 bases). CDR1 and CDR2 (germline): DFQATT, SNEGSKA (reference sequence). CDR3 length: 11 amino acids. Trimming removed 5 bases at V and 8 bases at J, with 12 bases between. CDR3 DNA sequence: TGCAGTGCTCCCAGACAGACCGGCTACACCTTC. Translated: CSAPRQTGYTF.

The rearrangement joins TRBV4-1 to TRBJ2-3; TRBD1 aligns across 10 bases. The CDR3 covers 17 residues. After removal of 0 bases from V and 3 bases from J, the junction contained 6 bases not matched to a gene. Germline values: CDR1 MGHRA, CDR2 YSYEKL. The CDR3: CASSQEGTGVRTDTQYF. The CDR3 DNA reads TGCGCCAGCAGCCAAGAGGGGACAGGGGTTAGGACAGATACGCAGTATTTT.

This clonotype has just a few counts. The chain has TRBV2 and TRBJ2-7, with D unresolved. The germline V gene encodes CDR1 SNHLY and CDR2 FYNNEI. Trimming pared 8 bases from V and 2 bases from J, leaving 10 bases between. There are 12 residues in the CDR3. CDR3 in amino acids: CASRSEPYEQYF. CDR3 DNA sequence: TGTGCCAGCCGTTCCGAGCCCTACGAGCAGTACTTC. Using reference TRBV2 and TRBJ2-7 for the parts outside the CDR3, the full variable domain is EPEVTQTPSHQVTQMGQEVILRCVPISNHLYFYWYRQILGQKVEFLVSFYNNEISEKSEIFDDQFSVERPDGSNFTLKIRSTKLEDSAMYFCASRSEPYEQYFGPGTRLTVT.

The chain combines TRBV20-1 with TRBJ2-3; 11 bases match TRBD2. This CDR3 is 14 amino acids long. CDR1 and CDR2 (germline): DFQATT, SNEGSKA (reference sequence). After removal of 4 bases from V and 3 bases from J, the junction contained 3 bases not matched to a gene. CDR3 DNA: TGCAGTGCTATCCGGACTAGCGGGACAGATACGCAGTATTTT. Amino acids: CSAIRTSGTDTQYF.

The chain links TRBV6-6 to TRBJ2-7, with 8 bases fitting TRBD1. The V segment lost 2 bases and the J segment 6 bases; nucleotides outside the gene matches: 9. Germline loops: CDR1 MNHNY, CDR2 SVGAGI (reference sequence). CDR3 length equals 15 residues. The CDR3 sequence: CASSYVRTGQAEQYF. CDR3 sequence (DNA): TGTGCCAGCAGTTACGTCAGAACGGGACAGGCCGAGCAGTACTTC.

A remark on this clonotype: This may arise from a read error, as a much more abundant clone is one base away. V is TRBV20-1 and J is TRBJ2-5, with D unresolved. The CDR3 loop spans 14 amino acids. V was cut by 1 base and J by 5 bases, with 14 bases left in between. Per the germline V gene, CDR1 is DFQATT and CDR2 is SNEGSKA (reference sequence). In nucleotides, the CDR3 is TGCAGTGCTAGAGTGGAGCTATTGGAGGAGACCCAGTACTTC. Encoded protein: CSARVELLEETQYF.

The CDR3 DNA reads as TGTGCCAGCAGCCCGCGGTTGGCTAGCTGGGGGACCGGGGAGCTGTTTTTT. It is translated as CASSPRLASWGTGELFF. This chain connects TRBV7-8 to TRBJ2-2, with D perhaps given as TRBD1 or TRBD2 (5 bases each). CDR1 is SGHVS, CDR2 FQNEAQ, per germline. This CDR3 has 17 residues. Trimming left V 5 bases short and J 5 bases short, with 21 bases between.